Listed below are T cell receptor beta chains from one sample, sequenced in a study of tumor and adjacent non-tumor tissue in lung cancer. Each CDR3 protein is one row after TCRdb ran MiXCR on the multiplex PCR reads. Seen here are about 110,000 distinct CDR3 sequences, about 61% observed once, and the top ten hold around a fifth. Source material: distant non-tumor lung tissue. These receptors came from a man aged 60-69 years with non-small cell lung cancer. The conserved cysteine and the conserved F or W are not part of the CDR3 here. D genes are given only for firm matches.

D gene: NA; V gene: TRBV5-4; J gene: TRBJ1-1; CDR3 protein: ASSLGFVTEAF
D gene: TRBD1; V gene: TRBV5-6; J gene: TRBJ1-5; CDR3 protein: VSSWTGAVEQPQH
D gene: TRBD1; V gene: TRBV20-1; J gene: TRBJ1-6; CDR3 protein: SAREGDRVSGSPLN
D gene: NA; V gene: TRBV4-2; J gene: TRBJ2-1; CDR3 protein: ASSQDVAAGYNEQS
D gene: TRBD2; V gene: TRBV28; J gene: TRBJ2-1; CDR3 protein: ASSFISGGNEQF
D gene: TRBD2; V gene: TRBV4-3; J gene: TRBJ2-1; CDR3 protein: ASSQGTSGRVNEQF
D gene: NA; V gene: TRBV5-4; J gene: TRBJ2-2; CDR3 protein: ASSPNPGAANTGELF
D gene: NA; V gene: TRBV6-5; J gene: TRBJ2-3; CDR3 protein: ANSYRDVLGTDTQY
D gene: NA; V gene: TRBV4-1; J gene: TRBJ2-1; CDR3 protein: ASSQDAGRGSYNEQF
D gene: TRBD2; V gene: TRBV6-1; J gene: TRBJ2-1; CDR3 protein: ASSPPGLAGVNEQF
D gene: NA; V gene: TRBV10-3; J gene: TRBJ2-7; CDR3 protein: AISEVGNEQY
D gene: TRBD2; V gene: TRBV12-3/TRBV12-4; J gene: TRBJ2-1; CDR3 protein: TSSLRSGRAAEQF
D gene: NA; V gene: TRBV11-2; J gene: TRBJ2-7; CDR3 protein: ACSLRSVGEQY
D gene: TRBD2; V gene: TRBV6-2/TRBV6-3; J gene: TRBJ2-1; CDR3 protein: ASSSGLAGYNGQF
D gene: TRBD2; V gene: TRBV11-2; J gene: TRBJ2-1; CDR3 protein: AISFRTSDYNEQF
D gene: NA; V gene: TRBV6-6; J gene: TRBJ2-1; CDR3 protein: ASSTTSFEWVNEQF
D gene: TRBD1; V gene: TRBV6-6; J gene: TRBJ2-1; CDR3 protein: ASTLGQGSSNEHF
D gene: NA; V gene: TRBV28; J gene: TRBJ2-7; CDR3 protein: ASRMSSYEQY
D gene: NA; V gene: TRBV4-1; J gene: TRBJ2-7; CDR3 protein: ASSQDPSPLHYEQY
D gene: NA; V gene: TRBV5-4; J gene: TRBJ1-2; CDR3 protein: ATHFDNYGYT
D gene: TRBD2; V gene: TRBV12-3/TRBV12-4; J gene: TRBJ2-3; CDR3 protein: ASSSHGTSGTDTQY
D gene: NA; V gene: TRBV6-1; J gene: TRBJ1-4; CDR3 protein: SSRVGGLDEKLF
D gene: NA; V gene: TRBV28; J gene: TRBJ1-2; CDR3 protein: ASRSPFGYT
D gene: NA; V gene: TRBV20-1; J gene: TRBJ1-6; CDR3 protein: SARAGTTPLH
D gene: NA; V gene: TRBV10-3; J gene: TRBJ2-2; CDR3 protein: AISGIRTATNTGELF
D gene: TRBD2; V gene: TRBV6-6; J gene: TRBJ2-1; CDR3 protein: VSISGGGRNNEQF
D gene: TRBD1; V gene: TRBV28; J gene: TRBJ1-1; CDR3 protein: ASSRPRGLGV
D gene: TRBD1; V gene: TRBV7-9; J gene: TRBJ1-1; CDR3 protein: ASSDPVTGGTEAF
D gene: NA; V gene: TRBV6-1; J gene: TRBJ1-1; CDR3 protein: ASSELSEAF
D gene: TRBD1; V gene: TRBV15; J gene: TRBJ2-2; CDR3 protein: AISTGQRYTGELF
D gene: NA; V gene: TRBV20-1; J gene: TRBJ2-1; CDR3 protein: SARDGDVEQF
D gene: NA; V gene: TRBV12-5; J gene: TRBJ1-5; CDR3 protein: ASGFGTKQPQH
D gene: NA; V gene: TRBV12-3/TRBV12-4; J gene: TRBJ1-2; CDR3 protein: ASSSQRPGVRGYT
D gene: NA; V gene: TRBV6-2/TRBV6-3; J gene: TRBJ2-1; CDR3 protein: ASAGNNEQS
D gene: NA; V gene: TRBV7-9; J gene: TRBJ2-2; CDR3 protein: ASSSFDSNTGELF